The 19 T cell receptor beta chains presented below share a single source sample, sequenced in a study of T cells in Graves' hyperthyroidism and ophthalmopathy. From RNA transcripts, TCR beta CDR3 regions were amplified. Researchers ran a first-round RT-PCR on the TCR CDR3 using the HTBI primer set. Each CDR3 protein gets one entry after TCRdb re-called the multiplex PCR reads with MiXCR. The table records about 350,000 distinct CDR3 sequences, about 15% of them present only once. Sequenced: blood. These receptor sequences come from a woman in her twenties or thirties with Graves' hyperthyroidism.

This clonotype has only a few counts. CDR3 loop: CASSHTAGGDTQYF. The CDR3 DNA follows: TGTGCCAGCAGCCATACGGCGGGAGGGGATACGCAGTATTTT. This sequence joins TRBV3-1 and TRBJ2-3; 9 nucleotides match TRBD2. After removal of 3 bases from V and 6 bases from J, the junction contained 4 bases not matched to a gene. Germline CDR1 LGHDT, CDR2 YNNKEL (reference sequence). This CDR3 has 14 amino acids.

This clonotype was detected a few times. The chain uses TRBV7-8 and TRBJ2-1; D may correspond to TRBD1 or TRBD2 (5 bases each). The CDR3 has 17 amino acids. V gave up 0 bases and J gave up 0 bases, with 12 bases separating them. Germline V gives CDR1 SGHVS, CDR2 FQNEAQ. DNA of the CDR3: TGTGCCAGCAGCTTAGCTGGGACCGGCAGCTCCTACAATGAGCAGTTCTTC. This sequence encodes CASSLAGTGSSYNEQFF.

This clonotype was detected a few times. This chain connects TRBV19 to TRBJ2-5; D is ambiguous. CDR3 length: 13 residues. V lost 6 bases to trimming and J lost 0 bases, with 8 bases between them. Germline loops: CDR1 LNHDA, CDR2 SQIVND (reference sequence). The CDR3 region is CASSGQYQETQYF. The CDR3 DNA reads TGTGCCAGTAGCGGGCAGTACCAAGAGACCCAGTACTTC.

This clonotype was seen more than once but under ten times. The gene calls are TRBV7-8 and TRBJ2-3; 8 bases are a match to TRBD2. Trimming took 1 base from V and 5 from J; bases not matched to a gene: 8. Germline assignment: CDR1 SGHVS and CDR2 FQNEAQ. The CDR3 contains 16 residues. For the CDR3, the DNA is TGTGCCAGCAGCTTAGAACTCGGGAGGGGGGGAGATACGCAGTATTTT. This gives the protein CASSLELGRGGDTQYF.

Ten or more counts support this clonotype. As DNA, the CDR3 is TGTGCCAGCAGACCCAGACTAGCGGGAGGGCCAAGTCAAGGAGCTACGCAGTATTTT. Its translation: CASRPRLAGGPSQGATQYF. This rearrangement joins TRBV14 to TRBJ2-3, with 14 bases fitting TRBD2. The CDR3 contains 19 residues. The V and J ends lost 6 bases and 8 bases, in that order; junction bases with no gene match: 19. Per germline, CDR1 SGHDN and CDR2 FVKESK.

The sample holds a few counts of this clonotype. The chain recombines TRBV20-1 with TRBJ2-3; D is uncertain. Germline CDR1 DFQATT, CDR2 SNEGSKA (reference sequence). The CDR3 loop spans 14 amino acids. Between the trimmed V and J ends, which lost 0 bases and 0 bases, there was a span of 7 bases. The CDR3 loop is CSARDERSTDTQYF. CDR3 in DNA: TGCAGTGCTAGAGATGAGCGTAGCACAGATACGCAGTATTTT.

This clonotype was recorded many times. The rearrangement joins TRBV11-2 to TRBJ2-3, with D hard to call. The CDR3 totals 15 residues. V was trimmed by 1 base and J by 4 bases, leaving 12 bases between them. Germline V lookup: CDR1 SGHAT, CDR2 FQNNGV. CDR3 amino acids: CASSLAGSVADTQYF. The DNA for the CDR3 is TGTGCCAGCAGCTTAGCTGGTAGTGTCGCAGATACGCAGTATTTT.

This clonotype was observed at least ten times. This chain connects TRBV18 to TRBJ2-7; D is unresolved. V gave up 2 bases and J gave up 2 bases, with 16 bases separating them. Per germline, CDR1 KGHSH and CDR2 LQKENI. This CDR3 comprises 16 residues. The DNA for the CDR3 is TGTGCCAGCTCACCAATCTTGACCGTCCCTACCTACGAGCAGTACTTC. Translation: CASSPILTVPTYEQYF.

The chain combines TRBV3-1 with TRBJ2-7; 8 bases line up with TRBD2. Germline CDR1 is LGHDT and CDR2 is YNNKEL (reference sequence). The CDR3 sequence is 15 residues long. Trimming took 3 bases from V and 2 from J; bases not matched to a gene: 6. The CDR3 spells CASSHRRSGTYEQYF. Here the CDR3 DNA reads TGTGCCAGCAGCCACCGCCGTAGCGGGACCTACGAGCAGTACTTC.

Many counts were recorded for this clonotype. V and J are TRBV12-3 or TRBV12-4 and TRBJ2-5; TRBD1 agrees at 9 bases. The CDR3 has 15 residues. J gave up 6 bases and V 4 bases, and 9 bases lay outside the gene matches. CDR3 sequence: CASSSYKDRGKTQYF. The CDR3 DNA reads as TGTGCCAGCAGTTCCTACAAGGACAGGGGAAAGACCCAGTACTTC.

This clonotype was seen ten or more times. This rearrangement joins TRBV28 to TRBJ2-2, with D unclear. Germline-derived CDR1 and CDR2 are MDHEN and SYDVKM. The ends were cut back, 3 bases at V and 5 bases at J, with 16 bases in the middle. The CDR3 is made up of 16 amino acids. CDR3 in amino acids: CASSLAASGFTGELFF. The CDR3 bases are TGTGCCAGCAGTTTGGCTGCCTCGGGTTTTACCGGGGAGCTGTTTTTT.

About this clonotype itself: This sequence may be a read error, since a much larger clone differs from it by one base. V usage is TRBV20-1 and J usage is TRBJ2-1; TRBD1 matches 10 bases. Germline V gene data show CDR1 as DFQATT and CDR2 as SNEGSKA (reference sequence). Unmatched junction bases numbered 12, after V lost 5 bases and J lost 5 bases. The CDR3 is 16 residues long. The CDR3 loop reads CSALPSRDRGNNEQFF. The CDR3 DNA sequence: TGCAGTGCTCTACCCTCCCGGGACAGGGGCAACAATGAGCAGTTCTTC.

This clonotype has ten or more counts. The V call is TRBV2, the J call TRBJ2-5, with unresolved D. There are 13 residues in the CDR3. Germline V lookup: CDR1 SNHLY, CDR2 FYNNEI. V shed 6 bases and J shed 1 base, with 9 bases lying between them. The CDR3 loop reads CASSYGPQETQYF. In DNA, the CDR3 is TGTGCCAGCAGCTATGGCCCCCAAGAGACCCAGTACTTC.

This clonotype was seen at least ten times. This chain connects TRBV6-1 to TRBJ1-5, with 7 bases aligning to TRBD1. Germline-derived CDR1 and CDR2 are MNHNS and SASEGT. V lost 5 bases and J lost 5; bases outside the gene matches: 9. The CDR3 sequence is 15 residues long. CDR3 sequence: CASSRDSQNHQPQHF. The DNA for the CDR3 is TGTGCCAGCAGTAGGGACAGCCAGAATCATCAGCCCCAGCATTTT.

This clonotype showed up just once. This rearrangement joins TRBV28 to TRBJ1-2; D gene uncertain. Trimming removed 5 bases at V and 6 bases at J, with 16 bases between. Germline V gene sequence: CDR1 MDHEN, CDR2 SYDVKM. This CDR3 spans 14 amino acids. The CDR3 nucleotides read TGTGCCAGCAGTACCGATCCAAGGACGGATGGCTACACCTTC. Its protein product is CASSTDPRTDGYTF.

This clonotype was seen a few times. The chain carries TRBV9 and TRBJ2-7; possible D gene TRBD2, 5 bases. The CDR3 covers 14 residues. Looked up from germline, CDR1 is SGDLS and CDR2 is YYNGEE. With 2 bases removed from V and 7 bases from J, the gap between germline ends came to 16 bases. CDR3 coding DNA: TGTGCCAGCAGCGTCTCTGGACTTGATAGGGAGCAGTACTTC. Translated: CASSVSGLDREQYF.

The V call is TRBV5-4, the J call TRBJ2-2, with 9 bases that match TRBD2. Germline V gene data show CDR1 as SGHNT and CDR2 as YYREEE (reference sequence). Trimming took 3 bases from V and 4 from J; bases not matched to a gene: 10. CDR3 length: 17 amino acids. This chain's CDR3 is CASSSGNAGGPTGELFF. The CDR3 DNA sequence: TGTGCCAGCAGCTCTGGCAACGCGGGAGGGCCCACCGGGGAGCTGTTTTTT.

This clonotype showed up many times. This chain links TRBV12-3 or TRBV12-4 with TRBJ2-1; 9 positions agree with TRBD2. The CDR3 is 15 residues long. Trimming took 6 bases from V and 10 from J; bases not matched to a gene: 13. The CDR3 loop reads CASRVRLAAPREQFF. The DNA of the CDR3 is TGTGCCAGCAGAGTCAGACTAGCGGCCCCGCGGGAGCAGTTCTTC.

Notes on this clonotype: A much larger clone is a single base away; this may be a read error. The chain employs TRBV20-1 and TRBJ2-1; no clear D gene. Germline CDR1 is DFQATT and CDR2 is SNEGSKA (reference sequence). CDR3 size: 16 residues. The CDR3 loop is CSAIHFRRALYNVQFF. CDR3 coding DNA: TGCAGTGCGATTCATTTCCGACGGGCTCTCTACAATGTGCAGTTCTTC.